The rows below give T cell receptor beta chains drawn from one sample of a study of cytomegalovirus exposure and HLA in healthy donors. TCRdb's table, derived via immunoSEQ multiplex PCR, lists solely in-frame clones and lacks some. Of 90,000 or so clones in the sample, 70% to 75% were seen once. Sequencing was done on a sample of PBMCs. These receptors were taken from a woman younger than 30 in good health and CMV-seropositive. Each CDR3 is given with its conserved first and last residue. The D gene is left open where the match is weak. Clone size is stated in some rows and not others, as once, few, many or a class when expanded.

V gene,clone size,D gene,J gene,CDR3 DNA,CDR3 protein
TRBV9,.,.,TRBJ2-3,TGTGCCAGCAGCGTAATGAAGGGGAGCACAGATACGCAGTATTTT,CASSVMKGSTDTQYF
TRBV4-2,.,.,TRBJ1-3,TGTGCCAGCAGCCAAGAGTCTAGGGCAGGGGCTGGAAACACCATATATTTT,CASSQESRAGAGNTIYF
TRBV6-5,.,TRBD1,TRBJ2-7,TGTGCCAGCAGTTACAGCCCAGGGGGCGCATACGAGCAGTACTTC,CASSYSPGGAYEQYF
TRBV15,.,.,TRBJ2-2,TGTGCCACCGAGCAGAAAGGGAGTATGAACACCGGGGAGCTGTTTTTT,CATEQKGSMNTGELFF
TRBV5-1,.,TRBD1,TRBJ2-7,TGCGCCAGCAGCTTTGGCCAGGGGGCGTCTTACGAGCAGTACTTC,CASSFGQGASYEQYF
TRBV7-8,.,.,TRBJ1-2,TGTGCCAGCAGCTGGATGGAGGGGCCCCACTATGGCTACACCTTC,CASSWMEGPHYGYTF
TRBV7-2,.,.,TRBJ2-7,TGTGCCAGCAGCGCCTACAGGGGGGGGTACGAGCAGTACTTC,CASSAYRGGYEQYF
TRBV29-1,.,.,TRBJ2-5,TGCAGCGTTAGGGGGACACGGCAAGAGACCCAGTACTTC,CSVRGTRQETQYF
TRBV6-1,.,.,TRBJ2-1,TGTGCCAGCATCCGCCGGTCCTTCTACAATGAGCAGTTCTTC,CASIRRSFYNEQFF
TRBV14,.,.,TRBJ1-1,TGTGCCAGCAGCCAAGGGGGGCTAGGGAACACTGAAGCTTTCTTT,CASSQGGLGNTEAFF
TRBV6-5,.,.,TRBJ2-2,TGTGCCAGCAGAGCACAGGGCCCCGGGGAGCTGTTTTTT,CASRAQGPGELFF
TRBV7-3,.,.,TRBJ1-1,TGTGCCAGCAGCTTAATTGCGGGACCGGACACTGAAGCTTTCTTT,CASSLIAGPDTEAFF
TRBV15,few,TRBD1,TRBJ1-5,TGTGCCACCAGCAGAGATAGGGGGCGGCAGCCCCAGCATTTT,CATSRDRGRQPQHF